These T cell receptor beta chains were read from a single sample in a study of T cells after yellow fever vaccination. TCRdb analysed the 5' RACE reads with MiXCR anew, one entry per CDR3 protein. The top ten hold 15% of the sample, which has some 600,000 distinct CDR3 sequences, about 12% seen once. Material: PBMCs, obtained on the day of the yellow fever booster vaccination. The receptors originated from a man aged 25 to 45 who received the YFV17D yellow fever vaccine. The CDR3 runs from the conserved cysteine through the conserved F or W. A D gene is named only where the DNA matches it firmly. The size entry is marked missing in some rows and otherwise reads once, few, many or a size class.

d_call j_call v_call clone_size cdr3_nt cdr3_aa
TRBD1 TRBJ1-4 TRBV4-3 few TGCGCCAGCAGCCAGGCTGTTGACAGGGGTAATGAAAAACTGTTTTTT CASSQAVDRGNEKLFF
NA TRBJ2-7 TRBV13 NA TGTGCCAGCAGCACCAGCACCCACGAGCAGTACTTC CASSTSTHEQYF
NA TRBJ2-1 TRBV7-8 few TGTGCCAGCAGCTTATCAGTAGCGCCCCCCCAGTTCTTC CASSLSVAPPQFF
TRBD2 TRBJ2-1 TRBV19 NA TGTGCCAGTTGTGCTCGCGGGGGTTACAATGAGCAGTTCTTC CASCARGGYNEQFF
NA TRBJ2-7 TRBV6-1 many TGTGCCAGCAGTGAACCCCCCAGAACATACGAGCAGTACTTC CASSEPPRTYEQYF
NA TRBJ2-1 TRBV19 NA TGTGCCAGTAGTATACCCGCCCGGAGGACTGCAAAAAATGAGCAGTTCTTC CASSIPARRTAKNEQFF
NA TRBJ1-2 TRBV7-9 few TGTGCCAGCAGCCTCTCATCTGCTAACTATGGCTACACCTTC CASSLSSANYGYTF
TRBD1 TRBJ2-7 TRBV5-5 few TGTGCCAGCAGCTTGACCCTGGGACAGGCCGCCTCTGAGCAGTACTTC CASSLTLGQAASEQYF
NA TRBJ1-5 TRBV27 NA TGTGCCAGCTCCACCGGGGGGTTGTATCAGCCCCAGCATTTT CASSTGGLYQPQHF
NA TRBJ2-3 TRBV7-6 NA TGTGCCAGCAGCCGTGGGGAGAACCCAGATACGCAGTATTTT CASSRGENPDTQYF
NA TRBJ1-6 TRBV5-1 few TGCGCCAGCAGCTTGGATGGGGCGGGGAATTCACCCCTCCACTTT CASSLDGAGNSPLHF
NA TRBJ1-4 TRBV6-5 NA TGTGCCAGCAGTTCGGCTTGGGGGGGCGGCGAAAAACTGTTTTTT CASSSAWGGGEKLFF
NA TRBJ2-1 TRBV20-1 few TGCAGTGCTAGAGACCCGTACTACAATGAGCAGTTCTTC CSARDPYYNEQFF
NA TRBJ2-7 TRBV7-2 NA TGTGCCAGCAGCTTAGTGTCTCCCCTCAAGGGCCGCTACGAGCAGTACTTC CASSLVSPLKGRYEQYF
NA TRBJ2-1 TRBV29-1 few TGCAGCGTTTACGGGAGCTCCTACAATGAGCAGTTCTTC CSVYGSSYNEQFF
NA TRBJ2-2 TRBV2 few TGTGCCAGCAGTGTAAAACTCGTTGGGGAGCTGTTTTTT CASSVKLVGELFF
NA TRBJ1-1 TRBV5-1 NA TGCGCCAGCAGCTTGGACATGGGGAAGACTGAAGCTTTCTTT CASSLDMGKTEAFF
NA TRBJ2-5 TRBV7-3 NA TGTGCCAGCAGCCAATACGGGCCACAAGAGACCCAGTACTTC CASSQYGPQETQYF
TRBD2 TRBJ2-7 TRBV27 NA TGTGCCAGCGCAGGGACTAGCGGGGGCTACGAGCAGTACTTC CASAGTSGGYEQYF
NA TRBJ2-2 TRBV20-1 few TGCAGGAGTGGGAACCCGAACACCGGGGAGCTGTTTTTT CRSGNPNTGELFF
NA TRBJ2-5 TRBV20-1 NA TGCAGTGCTAGAGATCGAGGGGGGTTCCAAGAGACCCAGTACTTC CSARDRGGFQETQYF
TRBD2 TRBJ2-4 TRBV7-2 few TGTGCCAGCAGCTTAGGGCGGGCGGGAGAAAACATTCAGTACTTC CASSLGRAGENIQYF
NA TRBJ1-5 TRBV5-1 many TGCGCCAGCAGCCCATTACCAACAGGGAACAGCAATCAGCCCCAGCATTTT CASSPLPTGNSNQPQHF
TRBD2 TRBJ2-1 TRBV5-1 many TGCGCCAGCAGCGATGCTAGCGGGAGAAACAATGAGCAGTTCTTC CASSDASGRNNEQFF
NA TRBJ2-5 TRBV11-2 few TGTGCCAGCAGCTTAGAGAGCGGAGAAGAGACCCAGTACTTC CASSLESGEETQYF
TRBD1 TRBJ1-6 TRBV4-3 NA TGCGCCAGCAGCCCACGGGGACAGTATAATTCACCCCTCCACTTT CASSPRGQYNSPLHF
TRBD2 TRBJ2-2 TRBV2 NA TGTGCCAGCAGTGAAAGGACTAGCGGGAGAGGTACCGGGGAGCTGTTTTTT CASSERTSGRGTGELFF
NA TRBJ2-1 TRBV4-3 NA TGCGCCAGCAGCCGAGATCGGCGGAACAATGAGCAGTTCTTC CASSRDRRNNEQFF
NA TRBJ1-2 TRBV27 few TGTGCCAGCAGTGGCCGGCCGGGGGGACGTCATGGCTACACCTTC CASSGRPGGRHGYTF
NA TRBJ2-2 TRBV12-3/TRBV12-4 many TGTGCCCAGGGTTCGGGAAACACCGGGGAGCTGTTTTTT CAQGSGNTGELFF
NA TRBJ1-1 TRBV12-3/TRBV12-4 many TGTGCCAGCAGTTTATCGGGGCTGAACACTGAAGCTTTCTTT CASSLSGLNTEAFF
TRBD2 TRBJ2-5 TRBV7-2 few TGTGCCAGCAGCTTAGAGCTAGCGGGAGGATTTTCTTGGTACTTC CASSLELAGGFSWYF
NA TRBJ2-1 TRBV20-1 few TGCAGTGCTAGAGCTAGGGGGAGGAGGGCCTTCGACAATGAGCAGTTCTTC CSARARGRRAFDNEQFF
NA TRBJ2-2 TRBV10-3 NA TGTGCCATCAGTGAGTCTATGGCGTCCCAAGGACACACCGGGGAGCTGTTTTTT CAISESMASQGHTGELFF
TRBD1 TRBJ1-2 TRBV10-3 few TGTGCCATCAGCAGGGACAGGATGGATGCTGGCTACACCTTC CAISRDRMDAGYTF
NA TRBJ2-2 TRBV20-1 few TGCAGTGCTAGTGTGGCGGCCACCGGGGAGCTGTTTTTT CSASVAATGELFF
TRBD2 TRBJ2-3 TRBV5-1 NA TGCGCCAGCAAATCTAGCGGACTCACGGATACGCAGTATTTT CASKSSGLTDTQYF
NA TRBJ2-7 TRBV15 NA TGTGCCACCAGCAGAGGTCCTGAGGTCGAGCAGTACTTC CATSRGPEVEQYF
NA TRBJ1-6 TRBV29-1 NA TGCAGCGTAGCCGGAGGGGTTGGTTCACCCCTCCACTTT CSVAGGVGSPLHF
TRBD1 TRBJ2-7 TRBV27 many TGTGCCAGCAGTCCGCGCCTTCGGACAGGGTCACCCTACGAGCAGTACTTC CASSPRLRTGSPYEQYF
NA TRBJ2-1 TRBV7-9 few TGTGCCAGCTACAGAATTGATGAGCAGTTCTTC CASYRIDEQFF
NA TRBJ2-7 TRBV5-6 few TGTGCCAGCAGCTTGCCCGTCGCCTACGAGCAGTACTTC CASSLPVAYEQYF
NA TRBJ2-2 TRBV14 NA TGTGCCAGCAGCGCCGGGCCCCGGGTTACCGGGGAGCTGTTTTTT CASSAGPRVTGELFF
NA TRBJ1-1 TRBV6-6 few TGTGTCGCGGTCCGGGGAGAGGACACTGAAGCTTTCTTT CVAVRGEDTEAFF
NA TRBJ2-2 TRBV4-3 once TGCGCCAGCAGCCAACGGGCGGGGACCACCGGGGAGCTGTTTTTT CASSQRAGTTGELFF
NA TRBJ2-7 TRBV5-1 NA TGCGCCAGCAGCTCCCAAACCTCCTACGAGCAGTACTTC CASSSQTSYEQYF
NA TRBJ2-1 TRBV14 NA TGTGCCAGCAGCGCCGGGACTCCCTCCGGCAATGAGCAGTTCTTC CASSAGTPSGNEQFF
NA TRBJ2-2 TRBV5-1 NA TGCGCCAGCAGCTTGGTTAGCCTTGGCGGGGAGCTGTTTTTT CASSLVSLGGELFF
NA TRBJ2-1 TRBV20-1 NA TGCAGCCCTCTAAAAAGCCACGATGAGCAGTTCTTC CSPLKSHDEQFF
NA TRBJ1-2 TRBV10-2 NA TGCGCCAGCAGTGTAGCAGGCTCCCCAAGTGGCTACACCTTC CASSVAGSPSGYTF
NA TRBJ2-7 TRBV24-1 NA TGTGCCACCAGTGACAGCGCTACTTCCTACGAGCAGTACTTC CATSDSATSYEQYF
TRBD2 TRBJ2-7 TRBV11-2 few TGTGCCAGCAGCGAAAGAACGGGACTAGCGGGAGACACCACCTACGAGCAGTACTTC CASSERTGLAGDTTYEQYF
NA TRBJ1-1 TRBV27 NA TGTGCCAGCAGCAAACTGCGGGGGGATTGGACTGAAGCTTTCTTT CASSKLRGDWTEAFF